This T cell receptor (beta chain) was retrieved from a study of response to subunit inactivated influenza vaccine (dated by TCRdb to the late 2010s). At the level of the whole study: Deep quantitative T cell receptor repertoire profiling was used in the study to track responses to a trivalent subunit inactivated influenza vaccine.

As for this clonotype: It has no known antigen specificity. The input lacks base qualities; no much larger clone sits a single base away.

The full study reports these points: The authors proposed that each seasonal influenza vaccination may bring in only a limited number of new T cells.

The protocol used for the library was RT-PCR. The instrument given in TCRdb is Illumina HiSeq 2500. TCRdb redid the processing of the public reads, applying fastp at Q25 and MiXCR, and retained in-frame beta chains. Every distinct CDR3 protein forms one entry, paired with its most common genes and DNA. Recorded for this sample are hundreds of thousands of distinct CDR3 sequences; approximately 17% of them occurred a single time. Roughly 10% of the sample belongs to the ten largest clones. Material: PBMCs from blood, obtained 4 to 6 days after vaccination. The receptor comes from a man in his fifties or sixties who received an inactivated influenza vaccine. Donor details come from another sample of the same person, matched by shared clones.

The nucleotide sequence is given as TGCGCCAGCAGCTTGGCATCCCCTGAGCAGTTCTTC. This encodes CASSLASPEQFF. Recombination joined TRBV5-1 with TRBJ2-1; the D segment cannot be called with confidence. From the germline V gene, CDR1 is SGHRS and CDR2 is YFSETQ. The CDR3, from cysteine to phenylalanine, totals 12 residues. Left in the record is the CDR3 DNA by itself, 36 bases read in frame from the first base. Trimming at the junction amounts to 0 bases on V and 9 bases on J, and the germline ends lie 7 bases apart.